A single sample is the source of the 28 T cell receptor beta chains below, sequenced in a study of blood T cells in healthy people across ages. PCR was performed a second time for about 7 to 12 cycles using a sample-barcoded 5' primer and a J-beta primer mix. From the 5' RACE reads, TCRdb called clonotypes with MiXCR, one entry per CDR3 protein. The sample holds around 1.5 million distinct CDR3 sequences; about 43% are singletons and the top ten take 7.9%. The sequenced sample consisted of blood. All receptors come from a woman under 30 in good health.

CDR3: CASTTAGYSYNEQFF. The CDR3 DNA reads TGTGCCAGTACTACCGCGGGATACTCCTACAATGAGCAGTTCTTC. This sequence joins TRBV19 and TRBJ2-1; perhaps TRBD2 as D (6 bases). CDR3 length equals 15 residues. Per the germline V gene, CDR1 is LNHDA and CDR2 is SQIVND (reference sequence). V was clipped by 7 bases and J by 0 bases, with 13 bases between them.

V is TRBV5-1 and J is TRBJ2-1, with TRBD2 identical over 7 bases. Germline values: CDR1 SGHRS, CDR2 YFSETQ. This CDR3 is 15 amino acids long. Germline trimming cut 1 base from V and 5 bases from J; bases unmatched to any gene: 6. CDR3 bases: TGCGCCAGCAGCTTGAGGCGGCTAGCGGACAATGAGCAGTTCTTC. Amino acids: CASSLRRLADNEQFF.

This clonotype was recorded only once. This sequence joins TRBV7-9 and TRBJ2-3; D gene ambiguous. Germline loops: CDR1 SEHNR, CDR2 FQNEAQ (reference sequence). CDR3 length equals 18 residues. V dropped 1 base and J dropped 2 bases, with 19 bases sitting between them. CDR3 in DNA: TGTGCCAGCAGCTTAGGACTTGATGGGCCCATATCCACAGATACGCAGTATTTT. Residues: CASSLGLDGPISTDTQYF. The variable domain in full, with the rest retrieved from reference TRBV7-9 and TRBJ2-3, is DTGVSQNPRHKITKRGQNVTFRCDPISEHNRLYWYRQTLGQGPEFLTYFQNEAQLEKSRLLSDRFSAERPKGSFSTLEIQRTEQGDSAMYLCASSLGLDGPISTDTQYFGPGTRLTVL.

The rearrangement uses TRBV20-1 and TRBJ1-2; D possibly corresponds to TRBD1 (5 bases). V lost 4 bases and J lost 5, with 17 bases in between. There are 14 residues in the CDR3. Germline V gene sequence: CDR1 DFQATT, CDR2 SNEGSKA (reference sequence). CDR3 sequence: CSANGIGDPYGYTF. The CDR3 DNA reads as TGCAGTGCTAACGGGATCGGGGACCCTTATGGCTACACCTTC.

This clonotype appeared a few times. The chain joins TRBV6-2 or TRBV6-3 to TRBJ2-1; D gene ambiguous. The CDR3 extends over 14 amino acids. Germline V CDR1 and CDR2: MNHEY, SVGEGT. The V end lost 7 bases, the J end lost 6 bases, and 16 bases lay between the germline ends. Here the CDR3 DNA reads TGTGCCAGCACTTCGACGGGCCCTAGCAATGAGCAGTTCTTC. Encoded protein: CASTSTGPSNEQFF.

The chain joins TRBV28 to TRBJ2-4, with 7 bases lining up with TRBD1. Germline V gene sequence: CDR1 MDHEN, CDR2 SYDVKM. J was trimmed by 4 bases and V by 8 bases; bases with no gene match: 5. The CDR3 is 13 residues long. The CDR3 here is CASWGQLKNIQYF. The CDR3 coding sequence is TGTGCCAGCTGGGGACAGCTAAAAAACATTCAGTACTTC.

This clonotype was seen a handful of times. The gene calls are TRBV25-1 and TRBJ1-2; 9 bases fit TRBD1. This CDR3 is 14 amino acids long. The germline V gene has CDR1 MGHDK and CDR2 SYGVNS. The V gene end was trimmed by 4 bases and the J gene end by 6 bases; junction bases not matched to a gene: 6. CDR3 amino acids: CASSGTGEGDGYTF. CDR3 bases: TGTGCCAGCAGTGGGACAGGGGAAGGGGATGGCTACACCTTC.

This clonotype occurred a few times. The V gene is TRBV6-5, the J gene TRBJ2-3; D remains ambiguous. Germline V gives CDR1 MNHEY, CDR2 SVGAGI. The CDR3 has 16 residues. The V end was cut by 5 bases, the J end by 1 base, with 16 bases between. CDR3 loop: CASSPGLRRGTDTQYF. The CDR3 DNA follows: TGTGCCAGCAGTCCCGGGCTTCGACGAGGCACAGATACGCAGTATTTT.

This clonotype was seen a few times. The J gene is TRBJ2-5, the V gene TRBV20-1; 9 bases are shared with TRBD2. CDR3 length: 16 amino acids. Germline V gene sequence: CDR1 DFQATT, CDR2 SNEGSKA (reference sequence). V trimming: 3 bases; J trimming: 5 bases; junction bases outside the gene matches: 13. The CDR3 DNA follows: TGCAGTGCTAGTAGTTTAGCGGGAGTTGGCGGGGAGACCCAGTACTTC. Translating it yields CSASSLAGVGGETQYF.

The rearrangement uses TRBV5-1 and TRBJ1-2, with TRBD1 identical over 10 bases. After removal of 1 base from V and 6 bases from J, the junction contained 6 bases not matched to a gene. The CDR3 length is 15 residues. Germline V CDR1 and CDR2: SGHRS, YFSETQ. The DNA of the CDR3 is TGCGCCAGCAGCTTGTCGGGGGGACAGGGGCATGGCTACACCTTC. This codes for CASSLSGGQGHGYTF. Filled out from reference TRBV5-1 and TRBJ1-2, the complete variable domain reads KAGVTQTPRYLIKTRGQQVTLSCSPISGHRSVSWYQQTPGQGLQFLFEYFSETQRNKGNFPGRFSGRQFSNSRSEMNVSTLELGDSALYLCASSLSGGQGHGYTFGSGTRLTVV.

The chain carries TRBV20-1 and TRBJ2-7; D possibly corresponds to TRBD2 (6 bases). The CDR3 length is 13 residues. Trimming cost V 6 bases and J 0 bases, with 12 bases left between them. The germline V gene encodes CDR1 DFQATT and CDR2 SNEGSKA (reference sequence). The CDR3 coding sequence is TGCAGTGCCAAACCTAGCGTCTCCTACGAGCAGTACTTC. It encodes CSAKPSVSYEQYF.

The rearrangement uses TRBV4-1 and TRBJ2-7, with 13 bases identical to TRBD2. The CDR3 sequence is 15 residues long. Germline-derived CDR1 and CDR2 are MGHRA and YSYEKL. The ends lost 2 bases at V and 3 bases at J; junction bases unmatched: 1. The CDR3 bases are TGCGCCAGCAGCCAAACTAGCGGGAGGGTCTACGAGCAGTACTTC. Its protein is CASSQTSGRVYEQYF.

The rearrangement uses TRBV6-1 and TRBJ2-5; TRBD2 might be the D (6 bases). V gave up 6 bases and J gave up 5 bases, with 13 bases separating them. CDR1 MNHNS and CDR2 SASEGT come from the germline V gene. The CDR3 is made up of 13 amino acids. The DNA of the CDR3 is TGTGCCAGCAGCGGGGGAGCCCCGGAGACCCAGTACTTC. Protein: CASSGGAPETQYF.

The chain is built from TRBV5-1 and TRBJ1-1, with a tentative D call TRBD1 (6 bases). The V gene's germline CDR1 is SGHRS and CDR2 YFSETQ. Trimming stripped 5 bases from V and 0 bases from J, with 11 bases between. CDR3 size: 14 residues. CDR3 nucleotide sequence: TGCGCCAGCAGGCCAGGGGAAATGAACACTGAAGCTTTCTTT. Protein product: CASRPGEMNTEAFF.

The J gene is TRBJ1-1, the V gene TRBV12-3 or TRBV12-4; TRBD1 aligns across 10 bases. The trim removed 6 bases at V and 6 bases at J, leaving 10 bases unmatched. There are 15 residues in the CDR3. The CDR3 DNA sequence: TGTGCCAGCAGCCCCCCGGGACAGGGGAATCCTGAAGCTTTCTTT. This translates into CASSPPGQGNPEAFF.

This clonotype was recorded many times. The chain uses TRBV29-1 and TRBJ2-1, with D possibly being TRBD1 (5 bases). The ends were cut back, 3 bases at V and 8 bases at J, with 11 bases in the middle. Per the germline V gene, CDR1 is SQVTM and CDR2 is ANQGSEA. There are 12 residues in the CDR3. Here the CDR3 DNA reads TGCAGCGTTGAGAGGACAAGGGATGAGCAGTTCTTC. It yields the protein CSVERTRDEQFF.

CDR3 residues: CASSYYETGGTGELFF. The CDR3, as DNA: TGTGCCAGCAGTTACTACGAGACGGGAGGAACCGGGGAGCTGTTTTTT. The chain links TRBV6-5 to TRBJ2-2, with 7 nucleotides matching TRBD2. The CDR3 extends over 16 amino acids. The V segment lost 1 base and the J segment 5 bases; nucleotides outside the gene matches: 7. CDR1 is MNHEY, CDR2 SVGAGI, per germline.

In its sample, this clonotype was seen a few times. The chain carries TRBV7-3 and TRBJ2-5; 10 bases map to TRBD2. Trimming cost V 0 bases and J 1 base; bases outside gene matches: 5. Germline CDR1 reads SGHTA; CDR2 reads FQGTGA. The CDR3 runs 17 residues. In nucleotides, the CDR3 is TGTGCCAGCAGCTTAACCGCCCTAGCGGGGGCCCAAGAGACCCAGTACTTC. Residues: CASSLTALAGAQETQYF.

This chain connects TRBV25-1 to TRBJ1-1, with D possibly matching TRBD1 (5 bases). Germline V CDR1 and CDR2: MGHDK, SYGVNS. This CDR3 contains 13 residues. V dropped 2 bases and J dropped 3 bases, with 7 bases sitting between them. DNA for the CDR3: TGTGCCAGCAGTGAACAGGGTTACACTGAAGCTTTCTTT. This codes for CASSEQGYTEAFF.

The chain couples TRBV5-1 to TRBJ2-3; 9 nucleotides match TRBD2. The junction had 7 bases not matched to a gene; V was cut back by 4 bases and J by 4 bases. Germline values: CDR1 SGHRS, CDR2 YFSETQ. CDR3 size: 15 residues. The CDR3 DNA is TGCGCCAGCAGCCCCGGGACTAGCAGTTCAGATACGCAGTATTTT. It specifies CASSPGTSSSDTQYF.

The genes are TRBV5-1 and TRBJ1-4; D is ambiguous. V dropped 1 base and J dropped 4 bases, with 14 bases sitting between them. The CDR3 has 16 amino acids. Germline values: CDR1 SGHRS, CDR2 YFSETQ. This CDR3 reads CASSLWPGQNNEKLFF. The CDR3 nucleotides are TGCGCCAGCAGCTTGTGGCCGGGCCAGAATAATGAAAAACTGTTTTTT.

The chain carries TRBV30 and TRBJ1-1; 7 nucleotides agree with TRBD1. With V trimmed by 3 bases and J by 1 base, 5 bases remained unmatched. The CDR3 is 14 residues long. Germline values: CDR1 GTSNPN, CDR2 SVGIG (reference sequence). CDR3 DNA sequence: TGTGCCTGGAGCACCCGGACAGGGAACACTGAAGCTTTCTTT. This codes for CAWSTRTGNTEAFF.

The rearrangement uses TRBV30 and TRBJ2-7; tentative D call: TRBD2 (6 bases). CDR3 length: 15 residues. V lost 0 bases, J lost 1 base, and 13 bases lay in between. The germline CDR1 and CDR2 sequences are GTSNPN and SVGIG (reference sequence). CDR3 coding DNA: TGTGCCTGGAGTGTAGGGCGGGAAGGATCCTACGAGCAGTACTTC. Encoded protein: CAWSVGREGSYEQYF.

CDR3 region: CASSRGQALYQEQYF. The DNA of the CDR3 is TGTGCCAGCTCCCGCGGGCAGGCACTATATCAGGAGCAGTACTTC. The rearrangement links TRBV27 to TRBJ2-4; a weak D match, TRBD2 (5 bases). Deletions cut 8 bases from V and 13 bases from J, with 27 bases between. CDR3 length equals 15 residues. Germline assignment: CDR1 MNHEY and CDR2 SMNVEV (reference sequence).

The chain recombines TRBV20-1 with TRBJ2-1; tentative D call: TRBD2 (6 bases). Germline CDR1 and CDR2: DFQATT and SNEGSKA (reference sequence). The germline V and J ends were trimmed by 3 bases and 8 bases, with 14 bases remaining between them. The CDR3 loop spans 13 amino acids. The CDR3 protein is CSASGSGVYEQFF. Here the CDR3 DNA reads TGCAGTGCTAGTGGGTCGGGGGTATATGAGCAGTTCTTC.

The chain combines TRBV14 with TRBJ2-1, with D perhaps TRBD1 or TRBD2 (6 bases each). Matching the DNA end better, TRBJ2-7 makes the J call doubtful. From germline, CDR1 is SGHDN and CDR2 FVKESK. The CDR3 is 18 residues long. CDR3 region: CASSQDPPGASVENEQYF. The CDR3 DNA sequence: TGTGCCAGCAGCCAAGATCCTCCGGGGGCGTCAGTGGAGAATGAGCAGTACTTC.

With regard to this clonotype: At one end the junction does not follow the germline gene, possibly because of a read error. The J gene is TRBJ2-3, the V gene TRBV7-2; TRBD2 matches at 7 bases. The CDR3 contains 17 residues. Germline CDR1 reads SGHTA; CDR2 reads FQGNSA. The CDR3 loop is CASRFALADTSTETQYF. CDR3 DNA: TGTGCCAGCAGATTTGCGCTAGCGGACACTAGCACAGAGACGCAGTATTTT.

CDR3 nucleotides: TGCGCCAGCAGCTTGGGACGGACGAACACTGAAGCTTTCTTT. Protein sequence: CASSLGRTNTEAFF. The gene calls are TRBV5-1 and TRBJ1-1, with D unresolved. The germline V gene has CDR1 SGHRS and CDR2 YFSETQ. Between the trimmed V and J ends, which lost 0 bases and 1 base, there was a span of 7 bases. The CDR3 extends over 14 amino acids.